This paragraph covers one T cell receptor (beta chain) sequence. These data originate in a study of blood T cell repertoires in COVID-19. The repertoire was sequenced with immunoSEQ multiplex PCR; TCRdb's copy has only in-frame clones and lacks some. Of 450,000 or so clones listed, around 90% were seen once; the top ten hold around 0.92%. Trimming took 5 bases from V and 2 from J, leaving 12 bases between them. The CDR3 is made up of 14 amino acids. Germline lookup yields CDR1 LNHDA and CDR2 SQIVND (reference sequence). The V and J genes are TRBV19 and TRBJ1-1; D not certain. What was sequenced was peripheral blood. The receptor's source is a man between 18 and 29 years old with COVID-19, enrolled during active disease. CDR3 coding DNA: TGTGCCAGTAGTGTTGGTCGAGGAAACACTGAAGCTTTCTTT. This encodes CASSVGRGNTEAFF.